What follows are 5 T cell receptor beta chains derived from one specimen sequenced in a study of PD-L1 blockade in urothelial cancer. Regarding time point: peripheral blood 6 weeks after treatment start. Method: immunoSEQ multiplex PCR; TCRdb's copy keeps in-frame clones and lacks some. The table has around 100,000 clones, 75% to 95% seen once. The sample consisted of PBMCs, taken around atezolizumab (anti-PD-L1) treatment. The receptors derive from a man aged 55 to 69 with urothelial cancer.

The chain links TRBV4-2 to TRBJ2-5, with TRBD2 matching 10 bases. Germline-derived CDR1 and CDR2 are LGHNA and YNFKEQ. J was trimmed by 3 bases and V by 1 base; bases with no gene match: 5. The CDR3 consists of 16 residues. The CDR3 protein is CASSQAGSGGKETQYF. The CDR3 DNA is TGTGCCAGCAGCCAAGCCGGTAGCGGGGGGAAAGAGACCCAGTACTTC.

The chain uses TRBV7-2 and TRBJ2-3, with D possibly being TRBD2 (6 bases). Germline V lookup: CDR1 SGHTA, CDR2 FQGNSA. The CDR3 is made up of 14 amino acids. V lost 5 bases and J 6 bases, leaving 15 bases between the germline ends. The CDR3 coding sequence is TGTGCCAGCAGCCCAAGGCTAGCGAGGGATACGCAGTATTTT. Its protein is CASSPRLARDTQYF.

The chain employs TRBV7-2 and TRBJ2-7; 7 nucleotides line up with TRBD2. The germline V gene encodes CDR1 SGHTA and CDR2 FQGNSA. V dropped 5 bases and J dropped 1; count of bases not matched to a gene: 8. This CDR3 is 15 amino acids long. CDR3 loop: CASSRSLAESYEQYF. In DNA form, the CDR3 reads TGTGCCAGCAGCCGTTCTCTAGCGGAGTCCTACGAGCAGTACTTC.

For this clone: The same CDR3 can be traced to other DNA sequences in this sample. The CDR3 spells CASSVGPSQETQYF. Written as DNA, the CDR3 is TGTGCCAGCAGCGTAGGGCCATCCCAAGAGACCCAGTACTTC. The chain carries TRBV9 and TRBJ2-5; D unresolved. Trimming cost V 0 bases and J 1 base, with 7 bases left between them. Per germline, CDR1 SGDLS and CDR2 YYNGEE. The CDR3 has 14 amino acids. The full variable domain, in which reference TRBV9 and TRBJ2-5 provide the parts outside the CDR3, is DSGVTQTPKHLITATGQRVTLRCSPRSGDLSVYWYQQSLDQGLQFLIQYYNGEERAKGNILERFSAQQFPDLHSELNLSSLELGDSALYFCASSVGPSQETQYFGPGTRLLVL.

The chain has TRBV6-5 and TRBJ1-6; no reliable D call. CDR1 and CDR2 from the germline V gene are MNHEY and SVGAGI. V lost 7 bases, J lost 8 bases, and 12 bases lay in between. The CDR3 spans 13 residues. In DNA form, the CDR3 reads TGTGCCAGCAAAAACGAGGGCTATTCACCCCTCCACTTT. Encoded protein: CASKNEGYSPLHF.